This T cell receptor beta chain stems from a study of chronic HIV infection and antiretroviral therapy (dated by TCRdb to the mid-2010s). Reading from cysteine to phenylalanine, the CDR3 counts 13 amino acids. Just the 39-base CDR3 DNA is kept, in frame starting at base 1. According to the germline V gene, CDR1 reads SQVTM and CDR2 reads ANQGSEA. The junction carries 15 bases between V and J, which are trimmed by 6 bases and 4 bases respectively. Many counts were recorded for this clonotype. What this receptor recognizes is not known. Base quality data are lacking; no much larger clone is found one base away. The protocol used for the library was 5' RACE. The sequencer listed for this sample is Illumina MiSeq. TCRdb reran the public reads through fastp at Q25 and MiXCR, keeping productive beta chains. Rows merge per CDR3 protein into single entries with the most common DNA and genes. This sample comprises approximately 47,000 distinct CDR3 sequences, about 19% of them detected only once. Over 2.5% of the sample is in the top ten clones.

The sequence links TRBV29-1 to TRBJ2-5; perhaps TRBD2 is the D gene, with 5 bases matching. This clonotype originated in an adult who had HIV and had not received antiretroviral therapy, or was an uninfected healthy control (not recorded which). The sequenced sample consisted of peripheral blood. CDR3 protein: CSVVYLAGETQYF. The sequence in DNA is TGCAGCGTGGTGTACCTAGCTGGAGAGACCCAGTACTTC.